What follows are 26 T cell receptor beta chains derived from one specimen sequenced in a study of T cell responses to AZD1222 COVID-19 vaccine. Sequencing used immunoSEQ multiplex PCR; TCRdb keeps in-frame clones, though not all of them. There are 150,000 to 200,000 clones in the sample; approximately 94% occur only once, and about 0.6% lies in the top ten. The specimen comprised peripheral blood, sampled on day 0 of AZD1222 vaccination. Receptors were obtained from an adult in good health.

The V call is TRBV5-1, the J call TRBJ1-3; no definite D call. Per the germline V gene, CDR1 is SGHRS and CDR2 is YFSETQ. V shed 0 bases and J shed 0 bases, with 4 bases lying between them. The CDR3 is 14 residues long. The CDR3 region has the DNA TGCGCCAGCAGCTTGGACAGCTCTGGAAACACCATATATTTT. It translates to CASSLDSSGNTIYF.

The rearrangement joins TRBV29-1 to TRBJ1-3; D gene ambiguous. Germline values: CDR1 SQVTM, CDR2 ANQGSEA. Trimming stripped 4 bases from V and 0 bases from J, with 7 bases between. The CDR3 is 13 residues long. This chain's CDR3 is CSVGGSSGNTIYF. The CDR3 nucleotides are TGCAGCGTTGGAGGGAGCTCTGGAAACACCATATATTTT.

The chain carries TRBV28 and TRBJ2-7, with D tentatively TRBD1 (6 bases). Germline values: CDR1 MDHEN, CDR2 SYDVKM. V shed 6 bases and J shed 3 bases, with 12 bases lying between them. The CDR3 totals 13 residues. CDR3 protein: CASRWTANYEQYF. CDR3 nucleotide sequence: TGTGCCAGCAGGTGGACAGCCAACTACGAGCAGTACTTC.

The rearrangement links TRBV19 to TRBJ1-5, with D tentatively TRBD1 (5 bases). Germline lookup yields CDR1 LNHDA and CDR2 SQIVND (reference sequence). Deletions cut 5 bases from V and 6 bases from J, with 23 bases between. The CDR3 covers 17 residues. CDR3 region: CASSPPGPFGISQPQHF. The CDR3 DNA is TGTGCCAGTAGTCCCCCGGGACCTTTCGGTATCAGTCAGCCCCAGCATTTT.

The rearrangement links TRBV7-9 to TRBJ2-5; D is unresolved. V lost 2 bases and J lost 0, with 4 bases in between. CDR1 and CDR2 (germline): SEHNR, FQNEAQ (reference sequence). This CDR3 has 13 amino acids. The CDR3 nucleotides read TGTGCCAGCAGCTTAACCCACCAAGAGACCCAGTACTTC. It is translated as CASSLTHQETQYF.

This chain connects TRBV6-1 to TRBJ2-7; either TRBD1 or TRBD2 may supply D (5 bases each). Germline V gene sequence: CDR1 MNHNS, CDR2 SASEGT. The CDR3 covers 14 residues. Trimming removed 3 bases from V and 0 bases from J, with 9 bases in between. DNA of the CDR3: TGTGCCAGCAGTGAGGCAGGGAGCTCCTACGAGCAGTACTTC. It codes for CASSEAGSSYEQYF.

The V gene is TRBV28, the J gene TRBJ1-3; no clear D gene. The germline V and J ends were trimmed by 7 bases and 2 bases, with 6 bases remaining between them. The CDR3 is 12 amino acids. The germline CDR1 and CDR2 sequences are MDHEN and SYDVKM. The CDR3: CASTTTGNTIYF. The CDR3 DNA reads TGTGCCAGCACCACAACTGGAAACACCATATATTTT.

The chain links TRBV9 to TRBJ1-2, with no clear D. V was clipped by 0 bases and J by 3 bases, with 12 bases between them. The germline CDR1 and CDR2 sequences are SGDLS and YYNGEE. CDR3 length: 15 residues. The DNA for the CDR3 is TGTGCCAGCAGCGTAGCTCCTCGGACGGACTATGGCTACACCTTC. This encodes CASSVAPRTDYGYTF.

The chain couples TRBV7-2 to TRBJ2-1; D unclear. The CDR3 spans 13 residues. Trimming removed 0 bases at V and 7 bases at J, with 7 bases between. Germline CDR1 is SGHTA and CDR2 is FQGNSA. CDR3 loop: CASSLAVRNEQFF. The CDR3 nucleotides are TGTGCCAGCAGCTTAGCTGTACGAAATGAGCAGTTCTTC.

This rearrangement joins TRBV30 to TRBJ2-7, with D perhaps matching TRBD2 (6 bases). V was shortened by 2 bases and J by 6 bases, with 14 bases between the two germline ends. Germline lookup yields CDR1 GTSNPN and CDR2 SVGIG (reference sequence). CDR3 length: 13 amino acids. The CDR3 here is CAWSWGGKSEQYF. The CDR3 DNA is TGTGCCTGGAGTTGGGGAGGCAAGAGCGAGCAGTACTTC.

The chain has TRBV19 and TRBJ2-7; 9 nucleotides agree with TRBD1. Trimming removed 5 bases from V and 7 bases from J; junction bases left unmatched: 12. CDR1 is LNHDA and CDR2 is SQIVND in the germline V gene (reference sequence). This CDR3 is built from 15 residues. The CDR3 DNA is TGTGCCAGTAGTGTTGACAGGGGGAATTTGGGGGAGCAGTACTTC. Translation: CASSVDRGNLGEQYF.

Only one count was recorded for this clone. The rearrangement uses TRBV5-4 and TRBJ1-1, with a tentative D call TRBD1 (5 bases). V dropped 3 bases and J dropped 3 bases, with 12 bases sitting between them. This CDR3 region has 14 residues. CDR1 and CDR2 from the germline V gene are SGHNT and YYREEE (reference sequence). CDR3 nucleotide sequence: TGTGCCAGCAGCTCGGGCGGGGGAGACACTGAAGCTTTCTTT. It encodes CASSSGGGDTEAFF.

CDR3 nucleotides: TGTGCCAGTAGCTCAACCGGACAGTTTAATTCACCCCTCCACTTT. Protein product: CASSSTGQFNSPLHF. The chain recombines TRBV19 with TRBJ1-6, with D maybe TRBD1 (6 bases). The germline V gene has CDR1 LNHDA and CDR2 SQIVND (reference sequence). V lost 6 bases and J 6 bases, leaving 15 bases between the germline ends. The CDR3 extends over 15 amino acids.

The CDR3, as DNA: TGTGCCTGGAGCAAAGGTAACTATGGCTACACCTTC. It specifies CAWSKGNYGYTF. The V and J genes are TRBV30 and TRBJ1-2; D unclear. The CDR3 is 12 residues long. The V end was cut by 3 bases, the J end by 1 base, with 6 bases between. Germline lookup yields CDR1 GTSNPN and CDR2 SVGIG (reference sequence).

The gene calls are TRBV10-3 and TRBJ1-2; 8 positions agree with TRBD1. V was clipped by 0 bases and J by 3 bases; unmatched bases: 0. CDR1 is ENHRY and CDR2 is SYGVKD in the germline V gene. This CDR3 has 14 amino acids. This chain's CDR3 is CAISESTGDYGYTF. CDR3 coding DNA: TGTGCCATCAGTGAGTCGACAGGGGACTATGGCTACACCTTC.

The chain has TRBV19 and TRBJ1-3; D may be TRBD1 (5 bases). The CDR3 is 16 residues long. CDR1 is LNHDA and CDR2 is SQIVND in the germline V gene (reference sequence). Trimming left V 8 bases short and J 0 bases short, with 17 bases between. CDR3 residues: CASASGGGVSGNTIYF. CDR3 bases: TGTGCCAGTGCCTCCGGGGGAGGAGTCTCTGGAAACACCATATATTTT.

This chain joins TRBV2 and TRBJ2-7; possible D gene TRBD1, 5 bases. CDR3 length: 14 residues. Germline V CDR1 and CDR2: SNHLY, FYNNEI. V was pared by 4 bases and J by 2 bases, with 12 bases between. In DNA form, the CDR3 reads TGTGCCAGCAGTGCGACAGTCGTCACCTACGAGCAGTACTTC. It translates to CASSATVVTYEQYF.

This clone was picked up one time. In DNA, the CDR3 is TGTGCCAGCTCACCACCGAGGGGTGGCGGGACATGGACCCTCGGGAACACCGGGGAGCTGTTTTTT. Protein sequence: CASSPPRGGGTWTLGNTGELFF. The chain joins TRBV18 to TRBJ2-2; the D call may be TRBD1 or TRBD2 (6 bases each). V shed 0 bases and J shed 1 base, with 27 bases lying between them. In germline, CDR1 is KGHSH, CDR2 LQKENI. CDR3 size: 22 residues.

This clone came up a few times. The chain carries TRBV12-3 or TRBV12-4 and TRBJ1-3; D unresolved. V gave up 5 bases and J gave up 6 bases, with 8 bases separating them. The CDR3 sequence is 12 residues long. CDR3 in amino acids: CASSLSSNTIYF. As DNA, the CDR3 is TGTGCCAGCAGTCTTTCGTCAAACACCATATATTTT.

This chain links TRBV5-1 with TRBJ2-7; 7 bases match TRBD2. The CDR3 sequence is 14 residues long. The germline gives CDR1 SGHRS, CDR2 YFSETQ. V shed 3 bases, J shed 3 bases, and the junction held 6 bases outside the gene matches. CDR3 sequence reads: CASSSQPGGYEQYF. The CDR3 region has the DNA TGCGCCAGCAGCTCCCAACCGGGGGGCTACGAGCAGTACTTC.

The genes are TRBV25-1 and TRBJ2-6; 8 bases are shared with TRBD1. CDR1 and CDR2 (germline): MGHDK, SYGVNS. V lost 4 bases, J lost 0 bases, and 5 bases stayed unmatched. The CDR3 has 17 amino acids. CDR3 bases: TGTGCCAGCAGTGCCTGGACAGGGAACTCTGGGGCCAACGTCCTGACTTTC. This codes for CASSAWTGNSGANVLTF.

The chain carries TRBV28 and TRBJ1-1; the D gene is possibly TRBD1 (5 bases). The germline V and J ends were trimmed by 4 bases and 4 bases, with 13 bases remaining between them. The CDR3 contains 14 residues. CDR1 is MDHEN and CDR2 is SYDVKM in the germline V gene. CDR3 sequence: CASSSLGAPTEAFF. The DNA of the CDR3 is TGTGCCAGCAGTTCCCTCGGGGCGCCCACTGAAGCTTTCTTT.

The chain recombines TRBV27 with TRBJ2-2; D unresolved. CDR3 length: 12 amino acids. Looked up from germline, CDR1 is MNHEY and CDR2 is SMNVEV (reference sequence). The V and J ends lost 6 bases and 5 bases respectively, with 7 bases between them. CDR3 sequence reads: CASSRDTGELFF. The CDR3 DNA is TGTGCCAGCAGCCGCGATACCGGGGAGCTGTTTTTT.

Here the CDR3 DNA reads TGTGCCAGCAGCAGTTCCCTAACAGAGAGCGTTGTCATTGACACCTTC. Translating gives CASSSSLTESVVIDTF. The chain recombines TRBV5-4 with TRBJ1-2; D gene ambiguous. The CDR3 runs to 16 residues. V lost 4 bases to trimming and J lost 12 bases, with 28 bases between them. In germline, CDR1 is SGHNT, CDR2 YYREEE (reference sequence).

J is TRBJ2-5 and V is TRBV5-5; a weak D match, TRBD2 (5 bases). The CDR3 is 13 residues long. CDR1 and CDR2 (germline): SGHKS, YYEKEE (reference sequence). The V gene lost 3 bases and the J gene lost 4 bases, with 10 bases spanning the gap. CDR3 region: CASSSHGVETQYF. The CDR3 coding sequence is TGTGCCAGCAGCTCCCACGGGGTAGAGACCCAGTACTTC.

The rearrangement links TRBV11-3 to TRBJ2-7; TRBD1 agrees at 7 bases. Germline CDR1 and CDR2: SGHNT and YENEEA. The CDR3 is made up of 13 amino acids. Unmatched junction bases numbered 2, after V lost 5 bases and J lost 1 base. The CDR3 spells CASSLRGSYEQYF. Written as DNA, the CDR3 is TGTGCCAGCAGCCTCAGGGGGTCCTACGAGCAGTACTTC. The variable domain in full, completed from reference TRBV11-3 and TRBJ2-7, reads EAGVVQSPRYKIIEKKQPVAFWCNPISGHNTLYWYLQNLGQGPELLIRYENEEAVDDSQLPKDRFSAERLKGVDSTLKIQPAELGDSAVYLCASSLRGSYEQYFGPGTRLTVT.